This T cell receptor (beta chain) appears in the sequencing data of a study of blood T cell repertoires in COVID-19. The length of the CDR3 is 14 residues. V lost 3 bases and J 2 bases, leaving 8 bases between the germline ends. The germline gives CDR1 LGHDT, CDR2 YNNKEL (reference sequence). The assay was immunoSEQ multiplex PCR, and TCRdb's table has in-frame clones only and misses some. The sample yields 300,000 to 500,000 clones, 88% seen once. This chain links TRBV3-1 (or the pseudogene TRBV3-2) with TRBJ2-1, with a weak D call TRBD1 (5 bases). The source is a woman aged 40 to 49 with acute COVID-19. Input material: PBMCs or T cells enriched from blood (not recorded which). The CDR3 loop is CASSQGQPYNEQFF. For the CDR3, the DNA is TGTGCCAGCAGCCAGGGGCAACCCTACAATGAGCAGTTCTTC.